One T cell receptor (beta chain) is described in this entry. Its antigen remains unidentified. This sample is part of a study of shared clonotypes between healthy human individuals. Notes on the study in general: Researchers sampled blood only, noting tissue repertoires likely differ. Memory subsets had estimated richness that was generally smaller than that of naive subsets.

The naive CD8 subset, CD45RO-negative cells positively selected for CCR7, excluded terminally differentiated effector memory CD45RA+ cells. In the sorted-subset replicate PCRs, about 200 ng DNA, 25,000 to 30,000 T cell genomes, was used. In the original workflow: ImmunoSEQ junction-only sequences lacked quality scores, so their filtering differed. Clones were sequenced by immunoSEQ multiplex PCR, and TCRdb holds only the in-frame ones, with some missing. The DNA was the basis for D and trimming; V, J and clone size are from that table. This table holds 2 million to 2.5 million clones, under 95% found once. The sequenced sample was naive CD8+ T cells from PBMCs. The clonotype was recovered from a man aged 18 to 35 in good health. Some clones in this sample may be carry-over from other donors' samples.

The CDR3 DNA follows: TGTGCCAGCCAAAGACAGGGTGGGGCGACCCAGTACTTC. This codes for CASQRQGGATQYF. This chain uses TRBV28 with TRBJ2-5; 7 nucleotides agree with TRBD1. This CDR3 has 13 amino acids. Trimming took 8 bases from V and 7 from J; bases not matched to a gene: 10. Germline V gene sequence: CDR1 MDHEN, CDR2 SYDVKM. Full variable domain (missing parts from reference TRBV28 and TRBJ2-5): DVKVTQSSRYLVKRTGEKVFLECVQDMDHENMFWYRQDPGLGLRLIYFSYDVKMKEKGDIPEGYSVSREKKERFSLILESASTNQTSMYLCASQRQGGATQYFGPGTRLLVL.